This TCR beta chain was documented in a study of PD-L1 blockade in urothelial cancer. This CDR3 spans 16 amino acids. V gave up 4 bases and J gave up 0 bases, with 16 bases separating them. The germline gives CDR1 SGHRS, CDR2 YFSETQ. TCRdb's table, derived via immunoSEQ multiplex PCR, lists solely in-frame clones and lacks some. The sample has just under 50,000 clones; approximately 79% are singletons. Noted time point: pretreatment peripheral blood. The chain carries TRBV5-1 and TRBJ2-5; TRBD2 might be the D (6 bases). The specimen comprised PBMCs, sampled around atezolizumab (anti-PD-L1) treatment. This clonotype was sampled from a man between 65 and 79 years old with urothelial cancer. This chain's CDR3 is CASSPRASAYQETQYF. Written as DNA, the CDR3 is TGCGCCAGCAGCCCCAGGGCTAGCGCGTACCAAGAGACCCAGTACTTC. Looking up the rest from reference TRBV5-1 and TRBJ2-5 gives the full variable domain: KAGVTQTPRYLIKTRGQQVTLSCSPISGHRSVSWYQQTPGQGLQFLFEYFSETQRNKGNFPGRFSGRQFSNSRSEMNVSTLELGDSALYLCASSPRASAYQETQYFGPGTRLLVL.